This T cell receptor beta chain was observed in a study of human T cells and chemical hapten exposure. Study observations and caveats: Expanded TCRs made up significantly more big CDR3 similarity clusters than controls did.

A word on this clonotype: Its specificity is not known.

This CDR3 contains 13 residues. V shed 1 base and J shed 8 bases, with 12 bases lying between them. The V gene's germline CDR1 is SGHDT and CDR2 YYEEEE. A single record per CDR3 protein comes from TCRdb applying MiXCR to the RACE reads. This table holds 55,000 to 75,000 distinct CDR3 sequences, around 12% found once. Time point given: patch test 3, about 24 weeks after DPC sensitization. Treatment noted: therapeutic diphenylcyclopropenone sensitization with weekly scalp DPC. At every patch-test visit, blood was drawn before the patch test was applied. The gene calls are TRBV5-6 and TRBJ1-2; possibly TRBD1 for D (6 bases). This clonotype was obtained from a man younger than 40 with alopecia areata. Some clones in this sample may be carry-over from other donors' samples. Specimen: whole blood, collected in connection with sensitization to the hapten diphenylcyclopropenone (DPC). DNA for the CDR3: TGTGCCAGCAGCTTGTGGACAGATCAAGGCTACACCTTC. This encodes CASSLWTDQGYTF.